This T cell receptor (beta chain) is from a study of T cell responses to AZD1222 COVID-19 vaccine. Points from the study as a whole: Possibly, clonal diversity was underestimated; donors were largely white British and included more females. Repertoire sampling occurred only after the peak T cell response. Spike-specific TCR breadth and depth grew following two AZD1222 doses. Baseline seropositivity characterized only 5 or 6 AZD1222 recipients.

As concerns this clone: What it binds is unknown.

The protocol was immunoSEQ multiplex PCR, while the TCRdb copy is restricted to in-frame clones and leaves out a portion. The sample gives some 89,000 clones, approximately 89% of which show up once; 2.2% is in the top ten. Germline lookup yields CDR1 ENHRY and CDR2 SYGVKD. This CDR3 comprises 14 residues. V was clipped by 10 bases and J by 1 base; unmatched bases: 4. The chain combines TRBV10-3 with TRBJ2-2; 9 bases are shared with TRBD1. The sequence was obtained from an adult in good health. Sequences were derived from peripheral blood, sampled on day 0 of AZD1222 vaccination. The CDR3 reads CATTGQGNTGELFF. The CDR3 DNA sequence: TGTGCCACTACGGGACAGGGGAACACCGGGGAGCTGTTTTTT.